A selection of T cell receptor beta chains follows, all from one sample in a study of beta chain features in type 1 diabetes. Data came from immunoSEQ multiplex PCR; TCRdb stores just in-frame clones and leaves some out. Found here are roughly 230,000 clones, 9.6% of them singletons; the top ten hold under 0.035%. The sequenced sample was naive CD4+ T cells from blood. These receptor sequences come from a woman in her late teens or twenties in good health. CDR3s include the opening cysteine and the closing phenylalanine or tryptophan. A D gene is named only where the DNA matches it firmly. Size values are once, few and many counts, or a class for expanded clones, and some rows have none.

>TRBV7-2|few|TRBJ2-5|TRBD2
TGTGCCAGCAGCCCCAAGGGGCTAGCGGGCCCCCTGCCCCAGTACTTC
CASSPKGLAGPLPQYF
>TRBV7-8|few|TRBJ2-7|NA
TGTGCCAGCAGCTTAGGTTCGCAGGTTGGCGAGCAGTACTTC
CASSLGSQVGEQYF
>TRBV5-1|few|TRBJ2-7|TRBD2
TGCGCCAGCAGTGGGCTAGCGGGAGTTATTGACGAGCAGTACTTC
CASSGLAGVIDEQYF
>TRBV14|NA|TRBJ2-4|NA
TGTGCCAGCAGCCACCCGGGATCAACCAAAAACATTCAGTACTTC
CASSHPGSTKNIQYF
>TRBV7-9|few|TRBJ1-5|NA
TGTGCCAGCAGCCCTGGAGGGGTTGCCCCCCATCAGCCCCAGCATTTT
CASSPGGVAPHQPQHF
>TRBV2|NA|TRBJ1-1|NA
TGTGCCAGCAGTTCAAGAACGGGGACTGAAGCTTTCTTT
CASSSRTGTEAFF
>TRBV2|NA|TRBJ1-2|NA
TGTGCCAGCTTCGGGATAGCGTCTAACTATGGCTACACCTTC
CASFGIASNYGYTF
>TRBV29-1|NA|TRBJ2-2|NA
TGCAGCTCCGGAGAGGGTCCGAACACCGGGGAGCTGTTTTTT
CSSGEGPNTGELFF
>TRBV9|NA|TRBJ2-7|TRBD2
TGTGCCAGCAGCGTAGGGGGGGGAACGGGCTCCTACGAGCAGTACTTC
CASSVGGGTGSYEQYF
>TRBV5-4|few|TRBJ2-1|TRBD1
TGTGCCAGCAGCTTCCGGGACAGACCTTACAATGAGCAGTTCTTC
CASSFRDRPYNEQFF
>TRBV7-9|few|TRBJ1-2|TRBD1
TGTGCCAGCGGCCTAACAGGGGGCTATGGCTACACCTTC
CASGLTGGYGYTF
>TRBV14|few|TRBJ2-7|TRBD1
TGTGCCAGCAGCCAAGCTCTTGTCGAATCGAGGGGGCGAAGGACCTACGAGCAGTACTTC
CASSQALVESRGRRTYEQYF
>TRBV9|NA|TRBJ1-2|TRBD1
TGTGCCAGCAGCCCCGGGACAGGGGGCTTGGATGGCTACACCTTC
CASSPGTGGLDGYTF
>TRBV7-2|NA|TRBJ2-3|TRBD2
TGTGCCAGCAGCTTTCGGGCGGGGGGCTCAGATACGCAGTATTTT
CASSFRAGGSDTQYF
>TRBV19|NA|TRBJ1-6|TRBD1
TGTGCCAGTAGTCCGGGACAGGGCTCTAATTCACCCCTCCACTTT
CASSPGQGSNSPLHF
>TRBV11-2|few|TRBJ1-2|NA
TGTGCCAGCAGCCTCAGGCGACAGCTAAACTATGGCTACACCTTC
CASSLRRQLNYGYTF
>TRBV21-1|few|TRBJ1-2|NA
TGTGCAGCAAGGGGGAACAGATATGGCTACACCTTC
CAARGNRYGYTF
>TRBV4-1|NA|TRBJ2-7|NA
TGCGCCAGCAGCCAAGGACTGTACTACGAGCAGTACTTC
CASSQGLYYEQYF
>TRBV19|few|TRBJ1-1|TRBD1
TGTGCCAGTAGTGCCCGAGGGGGCGGTACTGAAGCTTTCTTT
CASSARGGGTEAFF
>TRBV20-1|few|TRBJ2-5|NA
TGCAGTGCTAGACTGCCGGAGGGCCAGTACTTC
CSARLPEGQYF
>TRBV15|many|TRBJ2-7|NA
TGTGCCACCAGCAGAGATCTAGGCAGCTCCTACGAGCAGTACTTC
CATSRDLGSSYEQYF
>TRBV5-1|few|TRBJ2-5|TRBD1
TGCGCCAGCAGCTTGTCCGGACAGGGGGCGTCGGAGACCCAGTACTTC
CASSLSGQGASETQYF
>TRBV5-1|few|TRBJ2-5|TRBD2
TGCGCCAGCAGCTGGGGGGGGGATTCGCAAGAGACCCAGTACTTC
CASSWGGDSQETQYF
>TRBV18|few|TRBJ2-2|NA
TGTGCCAGCTCACCTCTCCAGGGTACCGGGGAGCTGTTTTTT
CASSPLQGTGELFF
>TRBV19|few|TRBJ2-1|NA
TGTGCCAGTACCCCTAAATCGGGGGTCAATGAGCAGTTCTTC
CASTPKSGVNEQFF
>TRBV29-1|few|TRBJ2-7|NA
TGCAGCGTTGAGACTAGCTCCTACGAGCAGTACTTC
CSVETSSYEQYF
>TRBV5-1|few|TRBJ2-1|TRBD2
TGCGCCAGCAGGCCAGGACTAGCCGAAGCCAATGAGCAGTTCTTC
CASRPGLAEANEQFF
>TRBV30|few|TRBJ2-7|NA
TGTGCCTGGAGTTCTGGCAGGATAGTAGACTTC
CAWSSGRIVDF
>TRBV30|NA|TRBJ1-1|NA
TGTGCCAGGGCGGGGGGTGGAGGTTATACTGAAGCTTTCTTT
CARAGGGGYTEAFF
>TRBV18|few|TRBJ1-1|NA
TGTGCCAGCTCACCGAGTGTCTTAGTCGCCGAAGCTTTCTTT
CASSPSVLVAEAFF
>TRBV30|NA|TRBJ2-7|TRBD1
TGTGCCTGGTGGGACAGGGGAAACGAGCAGTACTTC
CAWWDRGNEQYF
>TRBV18|few|TRBJ2-2|TRBD2
TGTGCCAGCTCACCAAGCGGGGATCCCACCGGGGAGCTGTTTTTT
CASSPSGDPTGELFF
>TRBV7-2|NA|TRBJ2-1|TRBD2
TGTGCCAGCAGCTTACGATCTAGCGGGGGATACAATGAGCAGTTCTTC
CASSLRSSGGYNEQFF
>TRBV7-2|few|TRBJ2-7|TRBD2
TGTGCCAGCAGCTGGACTAGCGGGAGATCTGTCATTTTC
CASSWTSGRSVIF
>TRBV9|few|TRBJ2-3|TRBD2
TGTGCCAGCAGCGTAGCGGGACTAGCGTCAGATACGCAGTATTTT
CASSVAGLASDTQYF
>TRBV28|NA|TRBJ1-2|TRBD1
TGTGCCAGCAGTTCCGGACAGGGGGCCGACTATGGCTACACCTTC
CASSSGQGADYGYTF
>TRBV5-1|few|TRBJ2-2|TRBD2
TGCGCCAGCAGCTTGCCAAGCGGGGGGGCCGGGGAGCTGTTTTTT
CASSLPSGGAGELFF
>TRBV5-1|NA|TRBJ2-7|TRBD2
TGCGCCAGCAGGTTAGGAGGAGGGACTAGCGGCTACGAGCAGTACTTC
CASRLGGGTSGYEQYF
>TRBV27|many|TRBJ2-3|NA
TGTGCCAGCAGTTCCCTCACAGGGATAGATACGCAGTATTTT
CASSSLTGIDTQYF
>TRBV27|few|TRBJ1-2|TRBD1
TGTGCCAGCAGCCACAGGGGCCGGAATGGCTACACCTTC
CASSHRGRNGYTF
>TRBV9|few|TRBJ2-5|TRBD2
TGTGCCAGCAGCGTCTCTAGCGGGAGAAGCCAAGAGACCCAGTACTTC
CASSVSSGRSQETQYF
>TRBV4-1|few|TRBJ2-3|NA
TGCGCCAGCAGCCAAGGTCGCGGGGTGGCGGATACGCAGTATTTT
CASSQGRGVADTQYF
>TRBV11-2|few|TRBJ2-7|TRBD2
TGTGCCAGCAGCTTCGCCCGAGGGACTAGCGGGAGTTACGAGCAGTACTTC
CASSFARGTSGSYEQYF
>TRBV29-1|few|TRBJ1-2|NA
TGCAGCGTTGAATCTCCGCCGGGGGGATATGGCTACACCTTC
CSVESPPGGYGYTF
>TRBV9|NA|TRBJ2-7|NA
TGTGCCAGCAGCGTAGCTCCTACGAGCCACGAGCAGTACTTC
CASSVAPTSHEQYF
>TRBV19|few|TRBJ2-7|TRBD1
TGTGCCAGTTTGGGACAGGGTTGCGAGCAGTACTTC
CASLGQGCEQYF